This TCR beta chain stems from a study of low-dose radiotherapy and immunotherapy resistance in tumors. Gene-specific TRAV and TRBV primers were used for first-strand cDNA, covering alpha and beta chains. TCR amplification involved 20 PCR cycles with a constant-region primer and V-primer adapter. TCRdb reprocessed the reads via MiXCR and lists one record per CDR3 protein. The sample lists 59,000 or so distinct CDR3 sequences; around a quarter were seen once. This clonotype was counted at least ten times. The V end lost 3 bases, the J end lost 0 bases, and 9 bases lay between the germline ends. Germline loops: CDR1 MNHEY, CDR2 SVGAGI. The CDR3 has 16 amino acids. Regarding time point: before trial treatment.

The TCR originated in a male donor with rectosigmoid adenocarcinoma. V gene TRBV6-5 combines with J gene TRBJ2-6; no definite D call. Sequences were derived from PBMCs, sampled before treatment. CDR3 protein: CASSYHAASGANVLTF. DNA for the CDR3: TGTGCCAGCAGTTATCATGCGGCCTCTGGGGCCAACGTCCTGACTTTC.